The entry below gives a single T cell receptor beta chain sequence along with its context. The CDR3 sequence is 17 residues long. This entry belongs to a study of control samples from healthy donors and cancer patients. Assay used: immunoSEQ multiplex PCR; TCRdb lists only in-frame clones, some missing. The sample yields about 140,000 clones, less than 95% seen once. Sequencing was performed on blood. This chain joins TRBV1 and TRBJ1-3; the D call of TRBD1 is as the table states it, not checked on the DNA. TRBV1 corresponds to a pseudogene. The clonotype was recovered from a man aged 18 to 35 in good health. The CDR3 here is CTSSQDKYRVCGNTIYF. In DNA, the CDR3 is TGCACCAGCAGCCAAGATAAATACAGGGTTTGTGGAAACACCATATATTTT.